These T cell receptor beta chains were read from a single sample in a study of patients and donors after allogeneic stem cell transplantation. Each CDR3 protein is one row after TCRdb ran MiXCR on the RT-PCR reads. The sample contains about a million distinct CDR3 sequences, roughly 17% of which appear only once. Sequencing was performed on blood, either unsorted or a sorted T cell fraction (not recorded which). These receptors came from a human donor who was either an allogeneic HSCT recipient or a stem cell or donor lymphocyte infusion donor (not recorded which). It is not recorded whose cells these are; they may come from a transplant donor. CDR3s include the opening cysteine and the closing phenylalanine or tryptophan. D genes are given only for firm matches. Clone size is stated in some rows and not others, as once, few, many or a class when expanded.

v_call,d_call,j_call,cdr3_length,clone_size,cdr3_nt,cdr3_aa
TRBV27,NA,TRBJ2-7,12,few,TGTGCCAGCAGTTTTTTGTTCGGCGAGCAGTACTTC,CASSFLFGEQYF
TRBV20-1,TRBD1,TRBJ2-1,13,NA,TGCAGTGCTACGAGCAGGGGGCTCAATGAGCAGTTCTTC,CSATSRGLNEQFF
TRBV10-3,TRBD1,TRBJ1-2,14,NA,TGTGCCATCAGTGGTGTAGGACAGGGGTATGGCTACACCTTC,CAISGVGQGYGYTF
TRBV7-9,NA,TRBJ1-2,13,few,TGTGCCAGCAGCCCTCCTTCTAACTATGGCTACACCTTC,CASSPPSNYGYTF
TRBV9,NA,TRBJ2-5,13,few,TGTGCCAGCAGCGTAAAGGGAGGAGAGACCCAGTACTTC,CASSVKGGETQYF
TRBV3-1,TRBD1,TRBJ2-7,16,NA,TGTGCCAGCAGCCACTCATCTCCGGGACAGGGGGTCGAGCAGTACTTC,CASSHSSPGQGVEQYF
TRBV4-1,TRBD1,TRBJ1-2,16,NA,TGCGCCAGCAGCCAAGTGGGGACAGGGTCAATCTATGGCTACACCTTC,CASSQVGTGSIYGYTF
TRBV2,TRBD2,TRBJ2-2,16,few,TGTGCCAGCAGTGAACTCGGGGGGTGGAACACCGGGGAGCTGTTTTTT,CASSELGGWNTGELFF
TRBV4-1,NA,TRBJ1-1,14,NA,TGCGCCAGCAGCCAAGTGGGTTCAGCGGTTGAAGCTTTCTTT,CASSQVGSAVEAFF
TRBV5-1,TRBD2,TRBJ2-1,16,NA,TGCGCCAGCAGCTCCCGGACTAGCGGGGGGAACAATGAGCAGTTCTTC,CASSSRTSGGNNEQFF
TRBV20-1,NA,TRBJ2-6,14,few,TGCAGTGCTAGGGTAGGGTTGGGGGCCAACGTCCTGACTTTC,CSARVGLGANVLTF
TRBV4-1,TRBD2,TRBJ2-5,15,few,TGCGCCAGCAGCCAAGTTAGCGGGAGGGGGGAGACCCAGTACTTC,CASSQVSGRGETQYF
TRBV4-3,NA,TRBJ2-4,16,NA,TGCGCCAGCAGCCAAGATCGCTCCACCGGTCAAAACATTCAGTACTTC,CASSQDRSTGQNIQYF
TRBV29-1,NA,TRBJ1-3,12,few,TGCAGCGTTGAGACAGCAGGAAACACCATATATTTT,CSVETAGNTIYF
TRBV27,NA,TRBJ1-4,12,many,TGTGCCAGCAGTCGCAGGAATGAAAAACTGTTTTTT,CASSRRNEKLFF
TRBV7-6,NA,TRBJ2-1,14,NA,TGTGCCAGCAGCTCGAGGGGCAGCAACAATGAGCAGTTCTTC,CASSSRGSNNEQFF
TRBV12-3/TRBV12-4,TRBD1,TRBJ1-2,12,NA,TGTGCCAGCAGTCTTGGACAGGTTGGCTACACCTTC,CASSLGQVGYTF
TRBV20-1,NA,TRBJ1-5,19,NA,TGCAGTGCTAGAGATCGGGGGAGCAGGGTTGGTGTGGGCAATCAGCCCCAGCATTTT,CSARDRGSRVGVGNQPQHF
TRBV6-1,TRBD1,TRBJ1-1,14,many,TGTGCCAGCAGGACAGGGTTAACGAACACTGAAGCTTTCTTT,CASRTGLTNTEAFF
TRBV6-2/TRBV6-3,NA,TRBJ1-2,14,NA,TGTGCCAGCGGACGTCAGGGATTGGGAGCTGGCTACACCTTC,CASGRQGLGAGYTF
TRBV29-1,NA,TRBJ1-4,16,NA,TGCAGCGCGGGGGCCACACGCGATGCAACTAATGAAAAACTGTTTTTT,CSAGATRDATNEKLFF
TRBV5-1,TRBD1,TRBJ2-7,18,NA,TGCGCCAGCAGCTTGGAGGGGACAGGGGGTACCCGCGACTACGAGCAGTACTTC,CASSLEGTGGTRDYEQYF
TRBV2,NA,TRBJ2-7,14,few,TGTGCCAGTCGAGAAAGTACGCTCTCCTACGAGCAGTACTTC,CASRESTLSYEQYF
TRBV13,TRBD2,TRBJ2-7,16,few,TGTGCCAGCAGCTCCGGACGACTAGCGGGGGGAGACGAGCAGTACTTC,CASSSGRLAGGDEQYF
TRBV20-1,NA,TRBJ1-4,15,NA,TGCAGTGCTAGAGATCTCCTGGGGGGAAGTGAAAAACTGTTTTTT,CSARDLLGGSEKLFF
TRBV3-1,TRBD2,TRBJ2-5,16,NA,TGTGCCAGCAGCCACCTACGGACTAGCGGACAAGAGACCCAGTACTTC,CASSHLRTSGQETQYF
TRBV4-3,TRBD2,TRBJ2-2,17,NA,TGCGCCAGCAGCCAAGATGTGGCGGGGGGAAACACCGGGGAGCTGTTTTTT,CASSQDVAGGNTGELFF
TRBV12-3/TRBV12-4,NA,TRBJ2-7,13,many,TGTGCCAGCAGTTTATCGGACAGCTACGAGCAGTACTTC,CASSLSDSYEQYF
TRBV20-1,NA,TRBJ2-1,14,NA,TGCAGTGCTAGAGACAGGACCTCCTACAATGAGCAGTTCTTC,CSARDRTSYNEQFF
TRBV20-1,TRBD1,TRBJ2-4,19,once,TGCAGTGCTAGAGATATAGGACAGGGGGCAATAGGGGCCAAAAACATTCAGTACTTC,CSARDIGQGAIGAKNIQYF
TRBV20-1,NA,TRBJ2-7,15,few,TGCAGTGTCGCCCGGGCCCCCGGTAAGGGGTACGAGCAGTACTTC,CSVARAPGKGYEQYF
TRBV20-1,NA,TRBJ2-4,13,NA,TGCAGTGCTAACGGGGACAACAAAAACATTCAGTACTTC,CSANGDNKNIQYF
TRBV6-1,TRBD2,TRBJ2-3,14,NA,TGTGCCAAGTCCGGGACTAGCGCGCCAGATACGCAGTATTTT,CAKSGTSAPDTQYF
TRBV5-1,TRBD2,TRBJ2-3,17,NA,TGCGCCAGCAGCTCGAGGGGACTAGCGGGGCTTACAGATACGCAGTATTTT,CASSSRGLAGLTDTQYF
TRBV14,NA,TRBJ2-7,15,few,TGTGCCAGCAGCCAAGATCGGGCGGGATCCTACGAGCAGTACTTC,CASSQDRAGSYEQYF
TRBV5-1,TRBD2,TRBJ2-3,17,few,TGCGCCAGCAGCTTCAGCGGGAGGCCAGGGCGCGCAGATACGCAGTATTTT,CASSFSGRPGRADTQYF
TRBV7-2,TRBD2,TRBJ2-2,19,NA,TGTGCCAGCAGCTTAGCGCTCGGACTAGCGGGCCTGCGGGGAGGGGAGCTGTTTTTT,CASSLALGLAGLRGGELFF
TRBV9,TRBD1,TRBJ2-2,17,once,TGTGCCAGCAGCCCTGGAACCGGGACAGCTTTATCTGGGGAGCTGTTTTTT,CASSPGTGTALSGELFF
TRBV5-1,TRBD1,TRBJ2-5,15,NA,TGCGCCAGCAGCTACGGATCGGACAGGGCTGAGACCCAGTACTTC,CASSYGSDRAETQYF
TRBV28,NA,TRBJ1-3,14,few,TGTGCCAGCAGTTTAAGGGACGTCGGAAACACCATATATTTT,CASSLRDVGNTIYF
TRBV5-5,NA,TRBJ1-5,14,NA,TGTGCCAGCAGCTTTCTCCAGAGCAATCAGCCCCAGCATTTT,CASSFLQSNQPQHF
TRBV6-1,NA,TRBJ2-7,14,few,TGTGCCAGCAGTAACCGGGACTTCCCCTACGAGCAGTACTTC,CASSNRDFPYEQYF
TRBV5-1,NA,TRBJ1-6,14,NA,TGCGCCAGCAGCTTCGGGCGGAATAATTCACCCCTCCACTTT,CASSFGRNNSPLHF
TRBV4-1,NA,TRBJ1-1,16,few,TGCGCCAGCAGCCAAGTAGGGAGGGGTAGGAACACTGAAGCTTTCTTT,CASSQVGRGRNTEAFF
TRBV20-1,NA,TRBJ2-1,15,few,TGCAGTGCTAGTCGACCGGGAGTTAAGTACAATGAGCAGTTCTTC,CSASRPGVKYNEQFF
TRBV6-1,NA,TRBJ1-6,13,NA,TGTGCCAGCAGTCCATTAGCAAATTCACCCCTCCACTTT,CASSPLANSPLHF
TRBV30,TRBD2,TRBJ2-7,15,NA,TGTGCCTGGAAGGGACTAGCGGGAGGGCCGTACGAGCAGTACTTC,CAWKGLAGGPYEQYF
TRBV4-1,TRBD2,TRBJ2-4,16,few,TGCGCCAGCAGCCTTCTAGCGGGAGGGGACAAAAACATTCAGTACTTC,CASSLLAGGDKNIQYF
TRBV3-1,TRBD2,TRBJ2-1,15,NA,TGTGCCAGCAGCTACCGACTAGCGGGAGACAATGAGCAGTTCTTC,CASSYRLAGDNEQFF
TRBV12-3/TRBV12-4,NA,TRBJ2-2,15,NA,TGTGCCAGCATACAGGGCGGAACGAACACCGGGGAGCTGTTTTTT,CASIQGGTNTGELFF
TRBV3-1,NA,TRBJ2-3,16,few,TGTGCCAGCAGCCAACTCCTAAGCGGACGCACAGATACGCAGTATTTT,CASSQLLSGRTDTQYF
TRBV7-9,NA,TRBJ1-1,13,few,TGTGCCAGCAGCTTAGTGTCGGTGGATGAAGCTTTCTTT,CASSLVSVDEAFF